A single sample gave rise to the 19 T cell receptor beta chains below, sequenced in a study of cytomegalovirus exposure and HLA in healthy donors. PCR used 60 Vbeta primers and 13 Jbeta primers. Generated by immunoSEQ multiplex PCR, the TCRdb table keeps only in-frame clones and is missing some. The sample yields over 85,000 clones, around 86% seen once. The sequenced sample was PBMCs. The origin of the receptors is a female donor in good health and CMV-seropositive.

The chain has TRBV10-1 and TRBJ2-7, with 7 positions matching TRBD1. The CDR3 has 15 amino acids. CDR1 is WNHNN and CDR2 is SYGVQD in the germline V gene (reference sequence). V shed 7 bases, J shed 2 bases, and the junction held 11 bases outside the gene matches. In nucleotides, the CDR3 is TGCGCCAGCACCCACCAGGGACAGAGAACCTACGAGCAGTACTTC. Protein product: CASTHQGQRTYEQYF.

CDR3 in amino acids: CASSPVAGETNEQFF. CDR3 DNA: TGTGCCAGCTCACCAGTTGCGGGAGAGACGAATGAGCAGTTCTTC. The rearrangement uses TRBV18 and TRBJ2-1; 7 nucleotides match TRBD2. The CDR3 is 15 amino acids. Germline lookup yields CDR1 KGHSH and CDR2 LQKENI. The junction had 8 bases not matched to a gene; V was cut back by 2 bases and J by 7 bases.

The rearrangement uses TRBV15 and TRBJ2-7; 11 bases match TRBD1. Unmatched junction bases numbered 4, after V lost 0 bases and J lost 0 bases. The germline V gene has CDR1 LNHNV and CDR2 YYDKDF (reference sequence). The CDR3 contains 17 residues. The CDR3 is CATSRDRGTGGSYEQYF. The CDR3 region has the DNA TGTGCCACCAGCAGAGATCGGGGGACAGGGGGCTCCTACGAGCAGTACTTC.

The chain has TRBV11-2 and TRBJ2-7; weak D call: TRBD2 (5 bases). The CDR3 totals 13 residues. The V gene lost 0 bases and the J gene lost 3 bases, with 6 bases spanning the gap. Germline CDR1 SGHAT, CDR2 FQNNGV. The CDR3 DNA follows: TGTGCCAGCAGCTTAGATCGGGGCTACGAGCAGTACTTC. As protein: CASSLDRGYEQYF.

The V gene is TRBV28, the J gene TRBJ2-1, with 12 nucleotides matching TRBD2. This CDR3 comprises 17 residues. The trim removed 5 bases at V and 12 bases at J, leaving 17 bases unmatched. The germline V gene encodes CDR1 MDHEN and CDR2 SYDVKM. CDR3 sequence: CASSPTGLAGGWFVQFF. The CDR3 nucleotides read TGTGCCAGCAGTCCCACGGGGCTAGCGGGAGGGTGGTTCGTGCAGTTCTTC.

The rearrangement links TRBV30 to TRBJ1-6, with TRBD1 as a possible D gene (6 bases). Trimming removed 0 bases at V and 8 bases at J, with 14 bases between. Germline CDR1 and CDR2: GTSNPN and SVGIG (reference sequence). The CDR3 has 15 amino acids. Written as DNA, the CDR3 is TGTGCCTGGAGTGTACGGGGGAGGGGGGATTCACCCCTCCACTTT. Protein: CAWSVRGRGDSPLHF. Complete variable domain (other parts from reference TRBV30 and TRBJ1-6): SQTIHQWPATLVQPVGSPLSLECTVEGTSNPNLYWYRQAAGRGLQLLFYSVGIGQISSEVPQNLSASRPQDRQFILSSKKLLLSDSGFYLCAWSVRGRGDSPLHFGNGTRLTVT.

This clone was seen a handful of times. The chain recombines TRBV5-1 with TRBJ1-1; D remains unclear. Germline V gene sequence: CDR1 SGHRS, CDR2 YFSETQ. The CDR3 spans 11 residues. The V and J ends lost 3 bases and 3 bases respectively, with 3 bases between them. DNA of the CDR3: TGCGCCAGCAGCTCGGACACTGAAGCTTTCTTT. Amino acid sequence: CASSSDTEAFF.

The chain has TRBV7-3 and TRBJ2-3; 9 bases line up with TRBD2. CDR1 and CDR2 (germline): SGHTA, FQGTGA. The ends lost 4 bases at V and 0 bases at J; junction bases unmatched: 5. This CDR3 contains 16 residues. CDR3: CASSSGREGSTDTQYF. CDR3 DNA: TGTGCCAGCAGCTCGGGGCGGGAGGGTAGCACAGATACGCAGTATTTT.

The chain uses TRBV15 and TRBJ2-7; 7 positions match TRBD1. This CDR3 contains 11 residues. CDR1 is LNHNV and CDR2 is YYDKDF in the germline V gene (reference sequence). J lost 7 bases, V lost 8 bases, and 5 bases had no gene match. The CDR3 DNA reads TGTGCCACCGCGACAGGGAGAGAGCAGTACTTC. This encodes CATATGREQYF.

The genes are TRBV18 and TRBJ2-5; 12 nucleotides line up with TRBD2. The V gene's germline CDR1 is KGHSH and CDR2 LQKENI. The CDR3 loop spans 13 amino acids. With V trimmed by 6 bases and J by 12 bases, 8 bases remained unmatched. The CDR3 nucleotides are TGTGCCAGCTCTCTCGAATGGACTAGCGGGAAGTACTTC. It specifies CASSLEWTSGKYF.

The gene calls are TRBV5-1 and TRBJ2-5, with D possibly matching TRBD2 (6 bases). The DNA end lines up better with TRBJ2-7; the J call may be wrong. The CDR3 is 15 amino acids. Germline V gene data show CDR1 as SGHRS and CDR2 as YFSETQ. The CDR3 here is CASSLSGGASYEQYF. The CDR3 nucleotides read TGCGCCAGCAGCTTGTCCGGGGGTGCCTCCTACGAGCAGTACTTC.

The V call is TRBV9, the J call TRBJ2-1, with D possibly being TRBD2 (6 bases). The CDR3 sequence is 11 residues long. V lost 9 bases and J 9 bases, leaving 13 bases between the germline ends. Germline V CDR1 and CDR2: SGDLS, YYNGEE. CDR3 residues: CATLRGTEQFF. CDR3 nucleotides: TGTGCCACCCTACGCGGGACTGAGCAGTTCTTC.

V and J are TRBV7-3 and TRBJ2-7; perhaps TRBD2 as D (7 bases). Germline V gene sequence: CDR1 SGHTA, CDR2 FQGTGA. This CDR3 is 13 amino acids long. Trimming left V 5 bases short and J 5 bases short, with 13 bases between. The CDR3 DNA is TGTGCCAGCAGCCTGGGGGAGGGGGACGAGCAGTACTTC. This codes for CASSLGEGDEQYF.

On this clone itself: The junction differs from germline at one of its ends, possibly a read error. The chain is built from TRBV29-1 and TRBJ1-2; perhaps TRBD1 as D (5 bases). CDR1 SQVTM and CDR2 ANQGSEA come from the germline V gene. This CDR3 spans 11 amino acids. The CDR3 loop reads CSARGRGGYPF. The CDR3 bases are TGCAGCGCGCGGGGACGAGGTGGCTACCCCTTC.

This sequence joins TRBV11-2 and TRBJ1-3; D is uncertain. Germline assignment: CDR1 SGHAT and CDR2 FQNNGV. This CDR3 region has 15 residues. V lost 1 base and J lost 8, with 15 bases in between. The CDR3 DNA is TGTGCCAGCAGCTTAGGATTTGCGGGGAAGGACACCATATATTTT. Translation: CASSLGFAGKDTIYF. The full variable domain, with the rest looked up from reference TRBV11-2 and TRBJ1-3, is EAGVAQSPRYKIIEKRQSVAFWCNPISGHATLYWYQQILGQGPKLLIQFQNNGVVDDSQLPKDRFSAERLKGVDSTLKIQPAKLEDSAVYLCASSLGFAGKDTIYFGEGSWLTVV.

This chain's CDR3 is CASSEWEAGELFF. The DNA for the CDR3 is TGTGCCAGCAGTGAATGGGAGGCCGGGGAGCTGTTTTTT. J is TRBJ2-2 and V is TRBV25-1; D may be TRBD2 (6 bases). V was shortened by 1 base and J by 6 bases, with 6 bases between the two germline ends. Per the germline V gene, CDR1 is MGHDK and CDR2 is SYGVNS. The CDR3 loop spans 13 amino acids.

The V and J genes are TRBV5-6 and TRBJ2-7; 9 positions match TRBD1. Germline CDR1 SGHDT, CDR2 YYEEEE. V dropped 4 bases and J dropped 0; count of bases not matched to a gene: 5. The CDR3 loop spans 15 amino acids. The CDR3 protein is CASSIPGQGSYEQYF. The CDR3 bases are TGTGCCAGCAGCATTCCGGGACAGGGCTCCTACGAGCAGTACTTC.

V and J are TRBV25-1 and TRBJ1-1, with D maybe TRBD1 (6 bases). Germline-derived CDR1 and CDR2 are MGHDK and SYGVNS. The CDR3 has 15 amino acids. V lost 5 bases to trimming and J lost 0 bases, with 13 bases between them. The CDR3 bases are TGTGCCAGCAGTAAACAACAGGGATTGAACACTGAAGCTTTCTTT. Amino acid sequence: CASSKQQGLNTEAFF.

V gene TRBV6-5 combines with J gene TRBJ2-1, with 9 bases fitting TRBD2. Unmatched junction bases numbered 5, after V lost 3 bases and J lost 2 bases. Germline lookup yields CDR1 MNHEY and CDR2 SVGAGI. The length of the CDR3 is 16 residues. The CDR3 nucleotides read TGTGCCAGCAGTTATTCCGCTAGCGGGACCTACAATGAGCAGTTCTTC. This sequence encodes CASSYSASGTYNEQFF.